A selection of T cell receptor beta chains follows, all from one sample in a study of shared clonotypes between healthy human individuals. TCRdb keeps only in-frame clones here, not all; method: immunoSEQ multiplex PCR. This sample has around 1.6 million clones, with 95% to 99% found just once. The sequenced material came from naive CD4+ T cells sorted from blood. These receptor sequences come from a man aged 25 to 45 in good health. CDR3s include the opening cysteine and the closing phenylalanine or tryptophan. A D gene is named only where the DNA matches it firmly.

>TRBV6-5|.|TRBJ1-5
CASSNRVDQPQHF
>TRBV5-4|.|TRBJ2-7
CASSPDQTRTGYEQYF
>TRBV28|TRBD1|TRBJ1-4
CASSSGTGLLGWKLFF
>TRBV5-1|TRBD2|TRBJ2-2
CASSSSLAGVPGAGELFF
>TRBV28|TRBD2|TRBJ2-1
CASSIPLAGTIYNEQFF
>TRBV9|.|TRBJ2-3
CASSVGQGRDTQYF
>TRBV5-4|TRBD2|TRBJ2-1
CASSPSSGRINEQFF
>TRBV30|TRBD1|TRBJ1-2
CAWMRTGGSNYGYTF
>TRBV14|.|TRBJ2-3
CASSRSGQWYTDTQYF
>TRBV4-1|.|TRBJ2-7
CASSQDLLAHEQYF
>TRBV13|TRBD1|TRBJ2-5
CASSSRTGGQETQYF
>TRBV19|TRBD2|TRBJ2-3
CASSFGLAGVTDTQYF
>TRBV2|TRBD2|TRBJ2-1
CASREAGVRGNEQFF
>TRBV30|.|TRBJ1-3
CAWGGGTPGNTIYF
>TRBV14|TRBD2|TRBJ2-1
CASSQVQAGGKFF
>TRBV27|TRBD2|TRBJ2-1
CASSLLGLAAYNEQFF
>TRBV6-5|TRBD1|TRBJ2-7
CASSYSRTGGDEQYF
>TRBV2|.|TRBJ2-3
CASIGRLRYTDTQYF
>TRBV15|TRBD2|TRBJ2-3
CATSGGLAVSSTDTQYF
>TRBV28|TRBD2|TRBJ2-2
CASRHSGRQTGELFF
>TRBV5-1|TRBD1|TRBJ1-1
CASGLTGGSGEAFF
>TRBV7-8|TRBD2|TRBJ2-7
CASRESWTSGVYEQYF
>TRBV7-9|TRBD1|TRBJ1-1
CASSLGGQGPNTEAFF
>TRBV7-8|.|TRBJ2-5
CASSLETGREETQYF
>TRBV7-2|TRBD2|TRBJ2-1
CASSPGTSGTNEQFF
>TRBV10-3|TRBD1|TRBJ2-1
CAISGPGQGAQLGSNEQFF
>TRBV15|TRBD2|TRBJ2-1
CATSRPQARTRLYNEQFF
>TRBV4-1|TRBD2|TRBJ2-5
CASSLMVSGNGKETQYF
>TRBV11-3|.|TRBJ2-2
CASSLYDRHGELFF
>TRBV18|.|TRBJ2-6
CASSTGISGANVLTF
>TRBV6-1|.|TRBJ2-4
CASSEIKNIQYF
>TRBV5-5|.|TRBJ1-5
CASSFFPSDQPQHF
>TRBV2|.|TRBJ1-1
CASSEVMGGGTEAFF
>TRBV28|.|TRBJ2-7
CASSLGRRFYEQYF
>TRBV2|.|TRBJ2-7
CASRGRSYEQYF
>TRBV18|.|TRBJ2-3
CASSPLADTQYF
>TRBV9|TRBD1|TRBJ2-7
CASSVAVGTGLYEQYF
>TRBV6-4|.|TRBJ1-5
CASSDIFGGPQHF
>TRBV5-1|.|TRBJ2-3
CASSLAWSRRTSTDTQYF
>TRBV5-5|TRBD2|TRBJ2-1
CASRKRAGGSSFNNEQFF
>TRBV28|.|TRBJ1-2
CASSLVGGRGYTF
>TRBV5-1|.|TRBJ2-5
CASSLHKQETQYF
>TRBV2|TRBD2|TRBJ2-1
CASGLADNEQFF
>TRBV10-1|TRBD1|TRBJ2-7
CASSTGTGSYEQYF
>TRBV28|TRBD2|TRBJ2-7
CASSSLAGGPYEQYF
>TRBV28|TRBD1|TRBJ1-1
CASSPNRGTEAFF
>TRBV11-2|TRBD2|TRBJ2-7
CASSFPTLTSAKLYEQYF